Following are 32 T cell receptor beta chains from one sample sequenced in a study of control samples from healthy donors and cancer patients. Some clones are missing from TCRdb's copy, which holds only in-frame ones; the method was immunoSEQ multiplex PCR. Here the sample spans 45,000 to 55,000 clones, 85% to 95% being singletons. The sample consisted of blood. These TCRs come from a man aged 30 to 39 in good health.

The chain uses TRBV2 and TRBJ2-5; TRBD1 might be the D (5 bases). The germline V and J ends were trimmed by 6 bases and 6 bases, with 11 bases remaining between them. Germline V lookup: CDR1 SNHLY, CDR2 FYNNEI. The CDR3 has 12 amino acids. CDR3 region: CASRDIQQTQYF. The CDR3 DNA reads as TGTGCCAGCAGGGACATACAGCAGACCCAGTACTTC.

The chain has TRBV19 and TRBJ2-1; the D gene could be TRBD1 or TRBD2 (6 bases each). The CDR3 spans 14 residues. The germline V gene has CDR1 LNHDA and CDR2 SQIVND (reference sequence). The V and J ends lost 1 base and 5 bases respectively, with 9 bases between them. CDR3 nucleotide sequence: TGTGCCAGTAGTATAGGCGGGACAAACAATGAGCAGTTCTTC. It is translated as CASSIGGTNNEQFF.

The V and J genes are TRBV5-1 and TRBJ2-5; a possible D gene is TRBD1 (6 bases). V was shortened by 1 base and J by 2 bases, with 15 bases between the two germline ends. CDR1 SGHRS and CDR2 YFSETQ come from the germline V gene. This CDR3 has 16 amino acids. CDR3 loop: CASSLSGQGTQETQYF. The CDR3 DNA is TGCGCCAGCAGCTTGTCCGGGCAGGGGACGCAAGAGACCCAGTACTTC.

The chain is built from TRBV7-6 and TRBJ2-2; D not certain. CDR1 and CDR2 (germline): SGHVS, FNYEAQ. V lost 0 bases and J 1 base, leaving 3 bases between the germline ends. The CDR3 is made up of 14 amino acids. As DNA, the CDR3 is TGTGCCAGCAGCTTAGCGCGGAACACCGGGGAGCTGTTTTTT. Protein sequence: CASSLARNTGELFF. Based on the CDR3 plus reference TRBV7-6 and TRBJ2-2, the full variable domain is GAGVSQSPRYKVTKRGQDVALRCDPISGHVSLYWYRQALGQGPEFLTYFNYEAQQDKSGLPNDRFSAERPEGSISTLTIQRTEQRDSAMYRCASSLARNTGELFFGEGSRLTVL.

CDR3 nucleotide sequence: TGTGCCAGTAGTATGGATTCCCTCGTGGGGGGGCCGGGGACCCAGTACTTC. Its protein product is CASSMDSLVGGPGTQYF. J is TRBJ2-5 and V is TRBV19, with D perhaps TRBD2 (7 bases). This CDR3 is built from 17 residues. The V end was cut by 3 bases, the J end by 7 bases, with 24 bases between. Germline V gene sequence: CDR1 LNHDA, CDR2 SQIVND (reference sequence).

The chain combines TRBV6-5 with TRBJ2-1; 10 bases line up with TRBD2. The CDR3 has 13 amino acids. V gave up 5 bases and J gave up 9 bases; unmatched junction bases: 4. Germline CDR1 reads MNHEY; CDR2 reads SVGAGI. The CDR3, as DNA: TGTGCCAGCAGTCTAGCGGGAGTGAGTGAGCAGTTCTTC. Amino acid sequence: CASSLAGVSEQFF.

The V and J genes are TRBV5-4 and TRBJ1-3, with D unclear. CDR3 length: 16 amino acids. The V gene lost 4 bases and the J gene lost 0 bases, with 14 bases spanning the gap. Germline CDR1 reads SGHNT; CDR2 reads YYREEE (reference sequence). The CDR3 region has the DNA TGTGCCAGCAGCAGAAACACGGGTGGCTCTGGAAACACCATATATTTT. Amino acids: CASSRNTGGSGNTIYF.

This clone was recorded only once. The chain recombines TRBV19 with TRBJ1-5; 7 nucleotides agree with TRBD1. This CDR3 contains 17 residues. The ends lost 2 bases at V and 1 base at J; junction bases unmatched: 8. Per germline, CDR1 LNHDA and CDR2 SQIVND (reference sequence). The CDR3: CASSIRTGGISNQPQHF. DNA for the CDR3: TGTGCCAGTAGTATAAGGACAGGTGGGATCAGCAATCAGCCCCAGCATTTT.

The V gene is TRBV30, the J gene TRBJ1-1; tentative D call: TRBD1 (5 bases). CDR3 length: 13 residues. V lost 5 bases and J lost 1, with 11 bases in between. CDR1 is GTSNPN and CDR2 is SVGIG in the germline V gene (reference sequence). In DNA, the CDR3 is TGTGCCTGGTCGGGACTCGGGAACACTGAAGCTTTCTTT. This sequence encodes CAWSGLGNTEAFF.

The rearrangement joins TRBV6-1 to TRBJ1-4; D is possibly TRBD1 (6 bases). Trimming stripped 2 bases from V and 5 bases from J, with 12 bases between. The CDR3 covers 15 residues. Germline V CDR1 and CDR2: MNHNS, SASEGT. The CDR3 bases are TGTGCCAGCAGTGAATACGTCACAGGGAATGAAAAACTGTTTTTT. It specifies CASSEYVTGNEKLFF.

With regard to this clone: Other nucleotide sequences in the sample specify the same CDR3. The V gene is TRBV9, the J gene TRBJ2-7; D perhaps matches TRBD2 (7 bases). This CDR3 region has 14 residues. The germline CDR1 and CDR2 sequences are SGDLS and YYNGEE. V lost 3 bases and J lost 7, with 17 bases in between. CDR3 region: CASSAGRGGGEQYF. CDR3 in DNA: TGTGCCAGCAGCGCGGGTCGAGGGGGAGGGGAGCAGTACTTC.

The chain employs TRBV5-6 and TRBJ1-4; no firm D call. The germline V gene has CDR1 SGHDT and CDR2 YYEEEE. Between the trimmed V and J ends, which lost 2 bases and 8 bases, there was a span of 13 bases. This CDR3 region has 14 residues. The DNA for the CDR3 is TGTGCCAGCAGCTTCGGAGGGTATAACGAAAAACTGTTTTTT. Protein product: CASSFGGYNEKLFF.

The chain combines TRBV19 with TRBJ2-1; maybe TRBD1 (6 bases). The germline V gene encodes CDR1 LNHDA and CDR2 SQIVND (reference sequence). Trimming cost V 3 bases and J 9 bases, with 15 bases left between them. The CDR3 length is 14 residues. The CDR3 loop reads CASSILRGIGEQFF. The DNA for the CDR3 is TGTGCCAGTAGTATCCTCAGGGGAATTGGTGAGCAGTTCTTC.

The rearrangement links TRBV6-2 or TRBV6-3 to TRBJ2-7, with D maybe TRBD2 (5 bases). The length of the CDR3 is 15 residues. Germline V gives CDR1 MNHEY, CDR2 SVGEGT. Trimming stripped 2 bases from V and 1 base from J, with 12 bases between. The CDR3 nucleotides read TGTGCCAGCAGTTACCATCGGGGAGCGTCCTACGAGCAGTACTTC. It codes for CASSYHRGASYEQYF.

V usage is TRBV9 and J usage is TRBJ1-1; D not resolved. CDR1 is SGDLS, CDR2 YYNGEE, per germline. Deletions cut 0 bases from V and 1 base from J, with 4 bases between. The CDR3 sequence is 13 residues long. CDR3 region: CASSVGENTEAFF. In DNA form, the CDR3 reads TGTGCCAGCAGCGTAGGTGAGAACACTGAAGCTTTCTTT. The full variable domain, with the rest looked up from reference TRBV9 and TRBJ1-1, is DSGVTQTPKHLITATGQRVTLRCSPRSGDLSVYWYQQSLDQGLQFLIQYYNGEERAKGNILERFSAQQFPDLHSELNLSSLELGDSALYFCASSVGENTEAFFGQGTRLTVV.

This clone was counted a single time. The CDR3 is CASRRGPSTHQPQHF. CDR3 nucleotides: TGTGCCAGCAGGAGGGGACCGAGTACCCATCAGCCCCAGCATTTT. The V gene is TRBV27, the J gene TRBJ1-5; the D gene is possibly TRBD1 (5 bases). In germline, CDR1 is MNHEY, CDR2 SMNVEV (reference sequence). V dropped 6 bases and J dropped 5 bases, with 17 bases sitting between them. This CDR3 region has 15 residues.

This chain connects TRBV12-3 or TRBV12-4 to TRBJ2-2; D not resolved. The V and J ends lost 8 bases and 4 bases respectively, with 11 bases between them. The CDR3 length is 13 residues. CDR3 sequence (DNA): TGTGCCAGCGAAGGAAGAGGCACCGGGGAGCTGTTTTTT. Translated: CASEGRGTGELFF.

The chain is built from TRBV4-1 and TRBJ1-4; D unresolved. CDR1 MGHRA and CDR2 YSYEKL come from the germline V gene. This CDR3 is 14 amino acids long. V gave up 1 base and J gave up 5 bases, with 8 bases separating them. This CDR3 is CASSQGANNEKLFF. In DNA form, the CDR3 reads TGCGCCAGCAGCCAAGGAGCCAACAATGAAAAACTGTTTTTT.

CDR3 loop: CASSPQGLTNEKLFF. The CDR3 DNA reads TGTGCCAGCAGTCCCCAAGGCCTAACTAATGAAAAACTGTTTTTT. This sequence joins TRBV25-1 and TRBJ1-4; D is unclear. This CDR3 spans 15 amino acids. With 5 bases removed from V and 1 base from J, the gap between germline ends came to 11 bases. CDR1 is MGHDK and CDR2 is SYGVNS in the germline V gene.

Here the CDR3 DNA reads TGTGCCAGCAGCACCGGGTCTCACAATTCACCCCTCCACTTT. As protein: CASSTGSHNSPLHF. The chain links TRBV9 to TRBJ1-6, with unresolved D. This CDR3 has 14 amino acids. V lost 4 bases to trimming and J lost 7 bases, with 12 bases between them. Germline V lookup: CDR1 SGDLS, CDR2 YYNGEE.

For this clone: Other DNA sequences within the sample encode an identical CDR3. The chain is built from TRBV6-1 and TRBJ1-6, with a possible D match to TRBD1 (6 bases). Trimming took 3 bases from V and 5 from J, leaving 11 bases between them. The germline gives CDR1 MNHNS, CDR2 SASEGT. CDR3 length equals 15 residues. Here the CDR3 DNA reads TGTGCCAGCAGTGAGTTGGGGGGGCATAATTCACCCCTCCACTTT. Translation: CASSELGGHNSPLHF.

The gene calls are TRBV2 and TRBJ2-6, with 7 bases fitting TRBD2. The germline V gene has CDR1 SNHLY and CDR2 FYNNEI. This CDR3 contains 15 residues. With V trimmed by 11 bases and J by 1 base, 8 bases remained unmatched. CDR3 region: CAGAREGSGANVLTF. The CDR3 bases are TGTGCCGGCGCCAGGGAGGGGTCTGGGGCCAACGTCCTGACTTTC.

This rearrangement joins TRBV30 to TRBJ2-3, with TRBD1 matching 8 bases. Germline CDR1 GTSNPN, CDR2 SVGIG (reference sequence). V gave up 4 bases and J gave up 5 bases; unmatched junction bases: 2. The CDR3 is made up of 12 amino acids. The CDR3 region is CAWTGGGDTQYF. The CDR3 bases are TGTGCCTGGACAGGGGGCGGAGATACGCAGTATTTT.

The CDR3 DNA reads as TGTGCCAGCAGCGTATTAGGCGGGAGCTCCTACAATGAGCAGTTCTTC. Its translation: CASSVLGGSSYNEQFF. This chain uses TRBV9 with TRBJ2-1, with 7 bases aligning to TRBD2. With 1 base clipped from V and 0 bases from J, the junction kept 4 bases outside the gene matches. The CDR3 has 16 amino acids. Germline CDR1 reads SGDLS; CDR2 reads YYNGEE.

The CDR3 region is CASSPGLAGGFSGANVLTF. The CDR3 DNA reads TGTGCCAGCTCACCGGGACTAGCGGGAGGTTTCTCTGGGGCCAACGTCCTGACTTTC. The chain recombines TRBV18 with TRBJ2-6, with 15 nucleotides matching TRBD2. J was trimmed by 0 bases and V by 3 bases; bases with no gene match: 3. The CDR3 spans 19 residues. Germline V lookup: CDR1 KGHSH, CDR2 LQKENI.

This clone came up a few times. This chain uses TRBV5-4 with TRBJ2-1; 11 positions agree with TRBD2. V shed 1 base, J shed 9 bases, and the junction held 6 bases outside the gene matches. The CDR3 is 15 residues long. Looked up from germline, CDR1 is SGHNT and CDR2 is YYREEE (reference sequence). This CDR3 is CASSLPSGRSGEQFF. CDR3 DNA sequence: TGTGCCAGCAGCTTGCCTAGCGGGAGGTCGGGTGAGCAGTTCTTC.

The chain employs TRBV7-6 and TRBJ1-1; no firm D call. This CDR3 has 15 amino acids. Trimming shortened V by 1 base and J by 3 bases, and 12 bases separated the two germline ends. CDR1 and CDR2 from the germline V gene are SGHVS and FNYEAQ. The CDR3 sequence is CASSLEGKLYTEAFF. The CDR3 region has the DNA TGTGCCAGCAGCTTAGAGGGCAAACTTTACACTGAAGCTTTCTTT. Looking up the rest from reference TRBV7-6 and TRBJ1-1 gives the full variable domain: GAGVSQSPRYKVTKRGQDVALRCDPISGHVSLYWYRQALGQGPEFLTYFNYEAQQDKSGLPNDRFSAERPEGSISTLTIQRTEQRDSAMYRCASSLEGKLYTEAFFGQGTRLTVV.

The J gene is TRBJ1-1, the V gene TRBV3-1 (or the pseudogene TRBV3-2); unclear D gene. The germline V and J ends were trimmed by 0 bases and 0 bases, with 8 bases remaining between them. This CDR3 comprises 15 residues. In germline, CDR1 is LGHDT, CDR2 YNNKEL (reference sequence). CDR3 in amino acids: CASSQDLVVNTEAFF. For the CDR3, the DNA is TGTGCCAGCAGCCAAGATCTTGTCGTGAACACTGAAGCTTTCTTT.

The gene calls are TRBV9 and TRBJ2-2, with D perhaps TRBD1 (5 bases). Germline CDR1 is SGDLS and CDR2 is YYNGEE. Trimming pared 2 bases from V and 1 base from J, leaving 6 bases between. The CDR3 covers 14 residues. CDR3 sequence: CASSVRVNTGELFF. CDR3 DNA: TGTGCCAGCAGCGTCAGGGTGAACACCGGGGAGCTGTTTTTT. Full variable domain (outside the CDR3, taken from reference TRBV9 and TRBJ2-2): DSGVTQTPKHLITATGQRVTLRCSPRSGDLSVYWYQQSLDQGLQFLIQYYNGEERAKGNILERFSAQQFPDLHSELNLSSLELGDSALYFCASSVRVNTGELFFGEGSRLTVL.

V gene TRBV4-1 combines with J gene TRBJ2-5; D is possibly TRBD1 (6 bases). V shed 0 bases and J shed 4 bases, with 12 bases lying between them. Germline V gives CDR1 MGHRA, CDR2 YSYEKL. The CDR3 extends over 15 amino acids. For the CDR3, the DNA is TGCGCCAGCAGCCAAGACTCAGACAGGCCAGAGACCCAGTACTTC. It yields the protein CASSQDSDRPETQYF.

This sequence joins TRBV7-2 and TRBJ2-7, with 12 bases that match TRBD2. V shed 3 bases and J 2 bases; nucleotides not matched to a gene: 2. Germline V gives CDR1 SGHTA, CDR2 FQGNSA. The CDR3 covers 15 residues. CDR3 residues: CASSFLAGGPYEQYF. The CDR3, as DNA: TGTGCCAGCAGCTTCCTAGCGGGAGGGCCCTACGAGCAGTACTTC.

V is TRBV11-2 and J is TRBJ1-1, with D perhaps TRBD1 (6 bases). V was clipped by 5 bases and J by 0 bases, with 16 bases between them. The CDR3 spans 16 residues. Germline CDR1 is SGHAT and CDR2 is FQNNGV. Written as DNA, the CDR3 is TGTGCCAGCAGCCTACAGGGCGGGGGGATGAACACTGAAGCTTTCTTT. Its translation: CASSLQGGGMNTEAFF.